The 23 T cell receptor beta chains below were found in one sample sequenced in a study of lung T cells in sarcoidosis with Löfgren's syndrome. TCRdb re-analysed the reads in MiXCR, keeping a single row per CDR3 protein. Found here are 58,000 or so distinct CDR3 sequences, around 21% of them singletons; the top ten hold over 2%. Sample: CD4+ T cells from PBMCs. These receptors all stem from a human donor with sarcoidosis (Löfgren's syndrome or another form), or a control subject (not recorded which).

There are many counts of this clonotype. The chain joins TRBV6-1 to TRBJ2-7; 8 bases line up with TRBD2. Germline V gene data show CDR1 as MNHNS and CDR2 as SASEGT. This CDR3 has 15 amino acids. J lost 0 bases, V lost 5 bases, and 6 bases had no gene match. CDR3 residues: CASSPTSGSSYEQYV. The CDR3, as DNA: TGTGCCAGCAGTCCTACTAGCGGAAGCTCCTACGAGCAGTACGTC.

This clonotype was found many times. The chain uses TRBV12-3 or TRBV12-4 and TRBJ2-4; D not resolved. V lost 3 bases and J 3 bases, leaving 12 bases between the germline ends. The CDR3 contains 15 residues. The CDR3: CASSFPQIGKNIQYF. CDR3 nucleotides: TGTGCCAGCAGTTTTCCCCAGATAGGCAAAAACATTCAGTACTTC.

Only a few counts were recorded for this clonotype. V gene TRBV7-9 combines with J gene TRBJ1-1, with 7 nucleotides matching TRBD1. After removal of 1 base from V and 9 bases from J, the junction contained 2 bases not matched to a gene. The CDR3 sequence is 12 residues long. Germline assignment: CDR1 SEHNR and CDR2 FQNEAQ (reference sequence). The CDR3 nucleotides read TGTGCCAGCAGCTTAGGGACAGGAAAAGCTTTCTTT. This encodes CASSLGTGKAFF.

This clonotype was detected many times. CDR3 in DNA: TGTGCCAGCAGCCCTGACAGGGTTTCTTACAATGAGCAGTTCTTC. The encoded protein is CASSPDRVSYNEQFF. This chain links TRBV6-2 or TRBV6-3 with TRBJ2-1; TRBD1 matches 7 bases. The CDR3 has 15 amino acids. Germline CDR1 reads MNHEY; CDR2 reads SVGEGT. J gave up 4 bases and V 6 bases, and 9 bases lay outside the gene matches.

This clonotype has only a few counts. The missing conserved phenylalanine or tryptophan at the end of this CDR3 makes a read error likely. This chain links TRBV7-9 with TRBJ1-4; D uncertain. Trimming stripped 2 bases from V and 4 bases from J, with 8 bases between. The CDR3 spans 14 residues. Germline V lookup: CDR1 SEHNR, CDR2 FQNEAQ (reference sequence). CDR3 region: CASSLSALNEKLFS. The DNA of the CDR3 is TGTGCCAGCAGCTTATCAGCTCTTAATGAAAAACTGTTTTCT.

In the case of this clonotype: A much larger clone is a single base away; this may be a read error. The missing conserved phenylalanine or tryptophan at the end of this CDR3 makes a read error likely. The chain carries TRBV20-1 and TRBJ1-1; the D gene is possibly TRBD1 (5 bases). Germline V lookup: CDR1 DFQATT, CDR2 SNEGSKA (reference sequence). V lost 5 bases and J lost 10, with 14 bases in between. This CDR3 has 11 amino acids. The CDR3 protein is CSASGGEGAFL. Written as DNA, the CDR3 is TGCAGTGCTTCCGGGGGGGAGGGAGCTTTCCTT.

CDR3 region: CASSRDRANEQYF. In nucleotides, the CDR3 is TGTGCCAGCAGTCGGGACAGGGCCAACGAGCAGTACTTC. The chain joins TRBV5-4 to TRBJ2-7; 9 bases agree with TRBD1. This CDR3 region has 13 residues. Losses at the gene ends were 5 bases for V and 5 bases for J; bases not matched to a gene: 5. The germline CDR1 and CDR2 sequences are SGHNT and YYREEE (reference sequence).

This clonotype was seen repeatedly, ten times or more. This chain links TRBV2 with TRBJ1-1, with D unclear. Trimming took off 0 bases at V and 0 bases at J, with 11 bases between the two ends. Germline V gives CDR1 SNHLY, CDR2 FYNNEI. The CDR3 loop spans 16 amino acids. CDR3 residues: CASSEAHPVMNTEAFF. The CDR3 DNA reads as TGTGCCAGCAGTGAAGCGCACCCGGTAATGAACACTGAAGCTTTCTTT.

Concerning this clonotype: With a much larger clone just one base away, this may be a read error. The gene calls are TRBV7-2 and TRBJ1-2; TRBD1 is a possible D gene (6 bases). There are 15 residues in the CDR3. The V gene's germline CDR1 is SGHTA and CDR2 FQGNSA. V shed 1 base and J shed 8 bases, with 17 bases lying between them. CDR3 bases: TGTGCCAGCAGCTTAGGACTCGAGACAGGCGTGGGCTACACCTTC. Translated: CASSLGLETGVGYTF.

The J gene is TRBJ2-6, the V gene TRBV19; D uncertain. The CDR3 consists of 14 residues. V was cut by 6 bases and J by 0 bases, with 6 bases left in between. Germline CDR1 and CDR2: LNHDA and SQIVND (reference sequence). In DNA, the CDR3 is TGTGCCAGTAGGATAAACTCTGGGGCCAACGTCCTGACTTTC. This encodes CASRINSGANVLTF.

A few counts support this clonotype. This rearrangement joins TRBV4-3 to TRBJ2-1; 7 bases map to TRBD2. The CDR3 contains 20 residues. V lost 0 bases and J lost 2; bases outside the gene matches: 16. Germline V gives CDR1 LGHNA, CDR2 YSLEER. The CDR3 here is CASSQDPAGVYSSTYNEQFF. The CDR3, as DNA: TGCGCCAGCAGCCAAGATCCCGCGGGAGTTTATTCCAGCACCTACAATGAGCAGTTCTTC.

This clonotype was observed many times. V gene TRBV6-1 combines with J gene TRBJ1-1; TRBD1 matches at 8 bases. The CDR3 totals 15 residues. Germline V gives CDR1 MNHNS, CDR2 SASEGT. J lost 1 base, V lost 7 bases, and 8 bases had no gene match. CDR3 coding DNA: TGTGCCAGCATCCGACCGGGGACAGGGAACACTGAAGCTTTCTTT. The encoded protein is CASIRPGTGNTEAFF.

This clonotype was seen a few times. The V call is TRBV2, the J call TRBJ2-5; 7 bases map to TRBD2. The V gene's germline CDR1 is SNHLY and CDR2 FYNNEI. This CDR3 contains 14 residues. V lost 7 bases and J lost 5; bases outside the gene matches: 10. The CDR3 region has the DNA TGTGCCAGCACCAGCACTAGCGCTGGGGAGACCCAGTACTTC. Translation: CASTSTSAGETQYF.

This chain joins TRBV7-9 and TRBJ2-7, with D tentatively TRBD1 (5 bases). V dropped 2 bases and J dropped 7 bases, with 9 bases sitting between them. This CDR3 is 12 amino acids long. Germline V gene sequence: CDR1 SEHNR, CDR2 FQNEAQ (reference sequence). CDR3: CASSLKGVEQYV. The CDR3 nucleotides read TGTGCCAGCAGCTTAAAAGGGGTGGAGCAGTACGTC.

This clonotype was seen a few times. The rearrangement links TRBV11-2 to TRBJ1-2; no clear D gene. Trimming cost V 7 bases and J 0 bases, with 9 bases left between them. The CDR3 is 13 residues long. Germline CDR1 and CDR2: SGHAT and FQNNGV. CDR3 residues: CASTQNANYGYTF. CDR3 bases: TGTGCCAGCACCCAGAATGCTAACTATGGCTACACCTTC.

The chain employs TRBV19 and TRBJ2-5; D is undetermined. CDR3 length: 14 amino acids. Germline V gene lookup returns CDR1 LNHDA and CDR2 SQIVND (reference sequence). The V end was cut by 6 bases, the J end by 0 bases, with 11 bases between. For the CDR3, the DNA is TGTGCCAGTAGCCAAAGGACGGACCAAGAGACCCAGTACTTC. This codes for CASSQRTDQETQYF.

On this clonotype itself: At one end, the junction sequence differs from germline, possibly due to a read error. This chain uses TRBV19 with TRBJ2-1, with TRBD2 matching 7 bases. Per germline, CDR1 LNHDA and CDR2 SQIVND (reference sequence). This CDR3 is built from 14 residues. For the CDR3, the DNA is TGTGCCAGTACCGGCGGGAGCACCTACAATGAGCAGGTCTTC. Translated, it gives CASTGGSTYNEQVF. The variable domain in full, completed from reference TRBV19 and TRBJ2-1, reads DGGITQSPKYLFRKEGQNVTLSCEQNLNHDAMYWYRQDPGQGLRLIYYSQIVNDFQKGDIAEGYSVSREKKESFPLTVTSAQKNPTAFYLCASTGGSTYNEQVFGPGTRLTVL.

This chain links TRBV4-2 with TRBJ2-2, with TRBD1 matching 7 bases. The J segment lost 4 bases and the V segment lost 0 bases, leaving 11 bases of the junction unmatched. This CDR3 is built from 18 residues. Per germline, CDR1 LGHNA and CDR2 YNFKEQ. In DNA, the CDR3 is TGTGCCAGCAGCCAAGATGCGCAGACAGGGTACAGCACCGGGGAGCTGTTTTTT. Protein: CASSQDAQTGYSTGELFF.

This clonotype has ten or more counts. V gene TRBV6-2 or TRBV6-3 combines with J gene TRBJ2-1, with TRBD1 as a possible D gene (6 bases). Trimming cost V 5 bases and J 0 bases, with 14 bases left between them. The germline V gene has CDR1 MNHEY and CDR2 SVGEGT. The CDR3 sequence is 16 residues long. DNA for the CDR3: TGTGCCAGCAGTCGAATCGGACAGTTCTCCTACAATGAGCAGTTCTTC. Its translation is CASSRIGQFSYNEQFF.

This clonotype was seen repeatedly, ten times or more. This chain uses TRBV20-1 with TRBJ2-1, with D possibly matching TRBD2 (6 bases). Per the germline V gene, CDR1 is DFQATT and CDR2 is SNEGSKA (reference sequence). V was cut by 1 base and J by 5 bases, with 12 bases left in between. This CDR3 comprises 14 residues. CDR3 protein: CSARVPSANNEQFF. The CDR3 bases are TGCAGTGCTAGAGTGCCTAGCGCCAACAATGAGCAGTTCTTC.

This clonotype was observed many times. The J gene is TRBJ1-1, the V gene TRBV18; TRBD1 matches 7 bases. There are 19 residues in the CDR3. Germline-derived CDR1 and CDR2 are KGHSH and LQKENI. The V gene end was trimmed by 6 bases and the J gene end by 1 base; junction bases not matched to a gene: 20. The CDR3 reads CASSPARQGYLQTNTEAFF. The CDR3 DNA reads as TGTGCCAGCTCTCCCGCACGACAGGGCTATCTCCAGACGAACACTGAAGCTTTCTTT.

In its sample, this clonotype was seen a few times. The V call is TRBV12-3 or TRBV12-4, the J call TRBJ2-1; TRBD1 matches 9 bases. There are 14 residues in the CDR3. V dropped 8 bases and J dropped 5; count of bases not matched to a gene: 7. CDR3 sequence: CASGIRDRDNEQFF. CDR3 coding DNA: TGTGCCAGCGGTATCCGGGACAGGGACAATGAGCAGTTCTTC.

This rearrangement joins TRBV11-2 to TRBJ2-4, with D possibly TRBD2 on 6 matching bases. The CDR3 runs to 16 residues. V dropped 5 bases and J dropped 6 bases, with 20 bases sitting between them. The germline CDR1 and CDR2 sequences are SGHAT and FQNNGV. Here the CDR3 reads CASSHLAPGTLNIQYF. CDR3 nucleotide sequence: TGTGCCAGCAGCCATTTGGCGCCCGGGACTCTAAACATTCAGTACTTC.